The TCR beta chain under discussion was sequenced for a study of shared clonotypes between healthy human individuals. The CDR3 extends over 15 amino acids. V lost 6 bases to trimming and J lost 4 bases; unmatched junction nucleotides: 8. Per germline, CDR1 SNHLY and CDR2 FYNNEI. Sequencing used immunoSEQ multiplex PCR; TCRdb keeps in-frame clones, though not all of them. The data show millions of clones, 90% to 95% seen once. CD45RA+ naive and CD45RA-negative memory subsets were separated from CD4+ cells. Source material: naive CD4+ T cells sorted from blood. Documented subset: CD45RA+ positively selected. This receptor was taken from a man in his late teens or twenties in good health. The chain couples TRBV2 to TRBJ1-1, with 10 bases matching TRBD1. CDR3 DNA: TGTGCCAGCAGGAGTCCGGGACAGGGGTCCACTGAAGCTTTCTTT. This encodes CASRSPGQGSTEAFF.